Below are 5 T cell receptor beta chains sequenced from a single sample in a study of patients and donors after allogeneic stem cell transplantation. TCRdb re-called the RT-PCR reads with MiXCR, one entry per CDR3 protein. The sample contains some 87,000 distinct CDR3 sequences, under 50% of which appear only once. Sequencing input: blood, either unsorted or a sorted T cell fraction (not recorded which). These receptors all come from a human donor who was either an allogeneic HSCT recipient or a stem cell or donor lymphocyte infusion donor (not recorded which). It is not recorded whose cells these are; they may come from a transplant donor.

In nucleotides, the CDR3 is TGTGCCAGCAGCCAAGACGGCGCAGCGTCCAAAAACATTCAGTACTTC. Protein sequence: CASSQDGAASKNIQYF. The chain has TRBV3-1 and TRBJ2-4; D uncertain. The CDR3 is 16 amino acids. The ends were cut back, 0 bases at V and 2 bases at J, with 11 bases in the middle. Germline V lookup: CDR1 LGHDT, CDR2 YNNKEL (reference sequence).

This clonotype has a handful of counts. This sequence joins TRBV7-8 and TRBJ1-5; no firm D call. Trimming left V 4 bases short and J 9 bases short, with 10 bases between. The CDR3 extends over 12 amino acids. Germline CDR1 is SGHVS and CDR2 is FQNEAQ. CDR3 nucleotides: TGTGCCAGCAGCTACCACCCACGGCCCCAGCATTTT. Translation: CASSYHPRPQHF.

This clonotype was observed a few times. V usage is TRBV4-1 and J usage is TRBJ1-6; 10 bases line up with TRBD1. This CDR3 comprises 16 residues. Germline V gene lookup returns CDR1 MGHRA and CDR2 YSYEKL. Trimming took 2 bases from V and 9 from J; bases not matched to a gene: 7. CDR3 amino acids: CASSQRTGQGGSPLHF. The DNA of the CDR3 is TGCGCCAGCAGCCAACGTACCGGACAGGGGGGTTCACCCCTCCACTTT.

The J gene is TRBJ1-2, the V gene TRBV29-1, with TRBD1 matching over 11 bases. Germline V gene sequence: CDR1 SQVTM, CDR2 ANQGSEA. This CDR3 has 12 amino acids. V dropped 6 bases and J dropped 6; count of bases not matched to a gene: 3. CDR3 DNA sequence: TGCAGCGTGGGGACAGGGGGTAATGGCTACACCTTC. Amino acid sequence: CSVGTGGNGYTF.

V and J are TRBV19 and TRBJ1-4; D uncertain. Germline V gene data show CDR1 as LNHDA and CDR2 as SQIVND (reference sequence). The CDR3 runs to 15 residues. V was shortened by 5 bases and J by 5 bases, with 15 bases between the two germline ends. The CDR3 sequence: CASSRVTTGNEKLFF. The CDR3 nucleotides are TGTGCCAGTAGTCGGGTAACCACGGGAAATGAAAAACTGTTTTTT.